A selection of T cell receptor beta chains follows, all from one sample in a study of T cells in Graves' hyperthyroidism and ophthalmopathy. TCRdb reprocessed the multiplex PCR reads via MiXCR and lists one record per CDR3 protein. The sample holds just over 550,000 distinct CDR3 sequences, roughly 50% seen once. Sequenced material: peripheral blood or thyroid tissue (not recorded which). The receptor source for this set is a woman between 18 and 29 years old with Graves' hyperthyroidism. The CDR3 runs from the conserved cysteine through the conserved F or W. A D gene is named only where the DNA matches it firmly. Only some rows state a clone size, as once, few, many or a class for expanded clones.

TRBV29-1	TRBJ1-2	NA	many	CSVSWGFGYGYTF	TGCAGCGTGAGTTGGGGTTTCGGCTATGGCTACACCTTC
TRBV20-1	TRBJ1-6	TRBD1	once	CSARELTGGSPLHF	TGCAGTGCTAGAGAACTCACAGGGGGCTCACCCCTCCACTTT
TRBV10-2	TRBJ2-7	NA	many	CASSEVTAAYEQYF	TGCGCCAGCAGTGAAGTGACAGCCGCCTACGAGCAGTACTTC
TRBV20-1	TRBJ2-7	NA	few	CSASAVYEQYF	TGCAGTGCTAGTGCAGTATACGAGCAGTACTTC
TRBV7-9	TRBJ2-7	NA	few	CASSLTSFSYEQYF	TGTGCCAGCAGCTTAACCTCCTTCTCCTACGAGCAGTACTTC
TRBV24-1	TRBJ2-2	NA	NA	CATSDPGTRNTGELFF	TGTGCCACCAGTGACCCCGGGACGAGGAACACCGGGGAGCTGTTTTTT
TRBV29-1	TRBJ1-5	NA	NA	CSSLQGVNQPQHF	TGCAGCAGCCTCCAGGGAGTTAATCAGCCCCAGCATTTT
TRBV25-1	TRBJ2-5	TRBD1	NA	CASQRQGAETQYF	TGTGCCAGCCAACGGCAGGGGGCCGAGACCCAGTACTTC
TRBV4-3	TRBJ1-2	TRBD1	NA	CASSQTGAEGYTF	TGCGCCAGCAGCCAGACAGGGGCGGAAGGCTACACCTTC
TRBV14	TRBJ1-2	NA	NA	CASSPGLAENTF	TGTGCCAGCAGCCCCGGACTAGCGGAAAACACCTTC
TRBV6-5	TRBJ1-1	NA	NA	CASAWTDEAFF	TGTGCCAGCGCTTGGACAGATGAAGCTTTCTTT
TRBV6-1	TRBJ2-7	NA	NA	CASRWTETYEQYF	TGTGCCAGCAGGTGGACTGAAACCTACGAGCAGTACTTC
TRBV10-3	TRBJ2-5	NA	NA	CAIRGSRESPQETQYF	TGTGCCATCAGGGGTAGTCGAGAGTCCCCTCAAGAGACCCAGTACTTC
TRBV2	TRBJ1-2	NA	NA	CASEEKGLKAGGYTF	TGTGCCAGCGAAGAAAAAGGATTAAAGGCGGGGGGCTACACCTTC
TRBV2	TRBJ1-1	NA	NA	CASRLGVMNTEAFF	TGTGCCAGCAGGTTAGGGGTCATGAACACTGAAGCTTTCTTT
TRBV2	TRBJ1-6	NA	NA	CASSGTTGARSPLHF	TGTGCCAGCAGTGGTACTACGGGGGCTAGGTCACCCCTCCACTTT
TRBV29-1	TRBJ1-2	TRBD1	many	CSVNQDRGYGYTF	TGCAGCGTTAACCAAGACAGGGGTTATGGCTACACCTTC
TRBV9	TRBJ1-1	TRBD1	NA	CANTPTGGAGTEAFF	TGTGCCAACACCCCAACAGGGGGCGCAGGGACTGAAGCTTTCTTT
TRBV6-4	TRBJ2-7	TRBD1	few	CASSEARQGSYEQYF	TGTGCCAGCAGTGAAGCAAGACAGGGTAGCTACGAGCAGTACTTC
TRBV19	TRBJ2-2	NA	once	CASSIDSWTGELFF	TGTGCCAGTAGTATTGATAGCTGGACCGGGGAGCTGTTTTTT
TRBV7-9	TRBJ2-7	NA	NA	CASSHGSSYEQYF	TGTGCCAGCAGCCACGGGTCTTCCTACGAGCAGTACTTC